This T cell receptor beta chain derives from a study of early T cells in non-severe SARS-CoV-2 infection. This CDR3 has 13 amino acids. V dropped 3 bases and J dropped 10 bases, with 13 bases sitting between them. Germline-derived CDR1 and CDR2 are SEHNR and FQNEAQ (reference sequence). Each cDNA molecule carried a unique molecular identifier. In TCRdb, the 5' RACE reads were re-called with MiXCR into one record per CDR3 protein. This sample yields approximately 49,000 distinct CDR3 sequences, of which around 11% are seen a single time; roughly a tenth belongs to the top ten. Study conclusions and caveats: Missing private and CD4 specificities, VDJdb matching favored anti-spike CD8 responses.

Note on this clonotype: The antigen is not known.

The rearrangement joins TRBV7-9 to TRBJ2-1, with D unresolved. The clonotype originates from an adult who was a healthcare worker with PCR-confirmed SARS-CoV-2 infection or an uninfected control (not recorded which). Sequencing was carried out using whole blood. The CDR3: CASSFPGLGEQFF. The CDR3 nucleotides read TGTGCCAGCAGCTTCCCCGGGTTAGGCGAGCAGTTCTTC.